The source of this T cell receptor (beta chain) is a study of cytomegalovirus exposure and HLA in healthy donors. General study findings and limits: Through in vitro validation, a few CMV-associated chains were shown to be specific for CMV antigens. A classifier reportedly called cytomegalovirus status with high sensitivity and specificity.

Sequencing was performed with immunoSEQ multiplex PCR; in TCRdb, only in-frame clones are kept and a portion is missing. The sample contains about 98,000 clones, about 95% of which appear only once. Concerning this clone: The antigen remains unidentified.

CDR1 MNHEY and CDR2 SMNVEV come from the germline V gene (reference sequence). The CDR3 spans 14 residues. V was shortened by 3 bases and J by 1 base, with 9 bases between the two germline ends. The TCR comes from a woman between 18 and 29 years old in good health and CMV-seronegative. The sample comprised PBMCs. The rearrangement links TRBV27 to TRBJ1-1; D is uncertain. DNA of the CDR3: TGTGCCAGCAGTTTCTCCAGGCAGAACACTGAAGCTTTCTTT. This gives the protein CASSFSRQNTEAFF.